The rows below give T cell receptor beta chains drawn from one sample of a study of blood T cell repertoires in COVID-19. TCRdb's table, derived via immunoSEQ multiplex PCR, lists solely in-frame clones and lacks some. The profile shows 150,000 to 170,000 clones, around 83% of them singletons. Sequencing was carried out using peripheral blood. The receptors stem from a woman aged 60-75 years with COVID-19, enrolled during active disease. Each CDR3 is given with its conserved first and last residue.

len	v_gene	CDR3aa
15	TRBV6-5	CASSPPGQRNEKLFF
13	TRBV7-3	CASSLRPLAAQYF
12	TRBV11-1	CASSAVKETQYF
14	TRBV27	CASSLSSGFTEAFF
16	TRBV5-6	CASSRRGGSSNYGYTF
14	TRBV6-6	CASSYRRGSFEQYF
14	TRBV18	CASSKGALNYEQYF
14	TRBV6-5	CASSYGGANNEQFF
15	TRBV7-9	CASSLEGRGLYGYTF
13	TRBV2	CASRPQGDDGYTF
16	TRBV3-1/TRBV3-2	CASSPRQGRGSTEAFF
16	TRBV25-1	CASSGAWTGKDYGYTF
14	TRBV7-2	CASSLGQLNTEAFF
15	TRBV7-3	CASSGGQGTYNEQFF
14	TRBV19	CASSERSSGNTIYF
17	TRBV7-9	CASSLGGGGVRNTEAFF
15	TRBV24-1	CATSDSGGKGFEAFF
15	TRBV19	CASSRGSGGTYGYTF
17	TRBV4-1	CASSHEQGKFGNQPQHF
17	TRBV5-1	CASSPLAGASEQETQYF
13	TRBV7-9	CASSSLKEAEAFF
16	TRBV5-6	CASSYPPFAGGETQYF
14	TRBV19	CASSIREGQETQYF
15	TRBV7-8	CASSLEGRGNEKLFF
15	TRBV6-5	CASSLRDRDYNEQFF
13	TRBV9	CASSVVLAGEQYF
15	TRBV9	CASSARSGGADTQYF
12	TRBV19	CASTWTGNGYTF
17	TRBV5-1	CASSLGEGTGVGQPQHF
18	TRBV7-2	CASSLGRSGRVGVYEQYF
16	TRBV9	CASSPTLPQGSEKLFF
15	TRBV5-5	CASSGGVPPNEKLFF
16	TRBV10-2	CASSDWGLGVVTEAFF
13	TRBV19	CASSIGESPGYTF
15	TRBV9	CASSGGRPNTGELFF
18	TRBV10-1	CASSEWGLAGASSYEQYF
14	TRBV2	CASSEQVDPYEQYF
14	TRBV7-8	CASSPPGGPTPQHF
16	TRBV9	CASSKLAGGGYNEQFF
12	TRBV29-1	CSVGHRGQTQYF
14	TRBV15	CATSGSGSYYGYTF
15	TRBV5-1	CASSSGTPHSETQYF
14	TRBV7-9	CASIRTSLYNEQFF
15	TRBV6-5	CASSYPSGNQETQYF
15	TRBV3-1/TRBV3-2	CASSQGAQVAYGYTF
16	TRBV7-7	CASSLSRGLPGNEQFF
11	TRBV20-1	CSARDVTEAFF
12	TRBV29-1	CSVHRGRNEQYF